This is a list of T cell receptor beta chains from one sample in a study of cytomegalovirus exposure and HLA in healthy donors. TCRdb keeps only in-frame clones here, not all; method: immunoSEQ multiplex PCR. The data show tens of thousands of clones, roughly 92% seen once. The sample comprised PBMCs. Receptor source: a man between 18 and 35 years old in good health and CMV-seronegative. CDR3s include the opening cysteine and the closing phenylalanine or tryptophan. The order of the fields is CDR3 DNA, CDR3 protein, D gene, CDR3 length, clone size, V gene, J gene. D genes are given only for firm matches. Where a row states a size, it is once, few, many or the class of an expanded clone; other rows omit it.

cdr3_nt: TGTGCCAGCAGCTTAGTACAGGGTTACGACGAGCAGTACTTC; cdr3_aa: CASSLVQGYDEQYF; d_call: -; cdr3_length: 14; clone_size: -; v_call: TRBV7-9; j_call: TRBJ2-7
cdr3_nt: TGCGCCAGCAGCTCAGGGACAGGGGGCACAGATACGCAGTATTTT; cdr3_aa: CASSSGTGGTDTQYF; d_call: TRBD1; cdr3_length: 15; clone_size: -; v_call: TRBV5-1; j_call: TRBJ2-3
cdr3_nt: TGTGCCAGCAGGGGGACTAGCGGGGGCTACAATGAGCAGTTCTTC; cdr3_aa: CASRGTSGGYNEQFF; d_call: TRBD2; cdr3_length: 15; clone_size: -; v_call: TRBV6-5; j_call: TRBJ2-1
cdr3_nt: TGTGCCAGCAGCTTTCAGGGGAACAACTATGGCTACACCTTC; cdr3_aa: CASSFQGNNYGYTF; d_call: -; cdr3_length: 14; clone_size: -; v_call: TRBV7-9; j_call: TRBJ1-2
cdr3_nt: TGTGCCAGCAGTCCGCTTGAGGGAAACATTCAGTACTTC; cdr3_aa: CASSPLEGNIQYF; d_call: -; cdr3_length: 13; clone_size: -; v_call: TRBV6-5; j_call: TRBJ2-4
cdr3_nt: TGTGCCAGCAGTTTTAATTCAGGGTTGATCACTGAAGCTTTCTTT; cdr3_aa: CASSFNSGLITEAFF; d_call: -; cdr3_length: 15; clone_size: -; v_call: TRBV28; j_call: TRBJ1-1
cdr3_nt: TGTGCCAGCAGTTCCCGCGGGGCGAACACCGGGGAGCTGTTTTTT; cdr3_aa: CASSSRGANTGELFF; d_call: -; cdr3_length: 15; clone_size: -; v_call: TRBV6-5; j_call: TRBJ2-2
cdr3_nt: TGTGCCAGCTTCCATAGGGGGACCGGGGAGCTGTTTTTT; cdr3_aa: CASFHRGTGELFF; d_call: -; cdr3_length: 13; clone_size: -; v_call: TRBV11-2; j_call: TRBJ2-2
cdr3_nt: TGCGCCAGCAGCCAAGATACGGGACAGGGGATGGGAAAACTGTTTTTT; cdr3_aa: CASSQDTGQGMGKLFF; d_call: TRBD1; cdr3_length: 16; clone_size: -; v_call: TRBV4-3; j_call: TRBJ1-4
cdr3_nt: TGTGCCAGCAGTTACTCGGCTAGCGGGAGAAATGAGCAGTTCTTC; cdr3_aa: CASSYSASGRNEQFF; d_call: TRBD2; cdr3_length: 15; clone_size: -; v_call: TRBV6-6; j_call: TRBJ2-1
cdr3_nt: TGTGCTAGTGGTTTGGTACTTAGCGGGAGGAGCTCCTACAATGAGCAGTTCTTC; cdr3_aa: CASGLVLSGRSSYNEQFF; d_call: TRBD2; cdr3_length: 18; clone_size: -; v_call: TRBV12-5; j_call: TRBJ2-1
cdr3_nt: TGTGCCAGCAGCGTAGGAAAGCCTAACACTGAAGCTTTCTTT; cdr3_aa: CASSVGKPNTEAFF; d_call: -; cdr3_length: 14; clone_size: -; v_call: TRBV9; j_call: TRBJ1-1
cdr3_nt: TGCGCCAGCAGCTTGGGGACAGGGGGGGACACTGAAGCTTTCTTT; cdr3_aa: CASSLGTGGDTEAFF; d_call: TRBD1; cdr3_length: 15; clone_size: once; v_call: TRBV5-1; j_call: TRBJ1-1
cdr3_nt: TGTGCCAGCAGTCTCGTAGCGGGAGGGAGGACTAGCACAGATACGCAGTATTTT; cdr3_aa: CASSLVAGGRTSTDTQYF; d_call: TRBD2; cdr3_length: 18; clone_size: -; v_call: TRBV27; j_call: TRBJ2-3
cdr3_nt: TGTGCCACCAGCAGAGCTTTCCCGGGACAGGGGTCCTACGAGCAGTACTTC; cdr3_aa: CATSRAFPGQGSYEQYF; d_call: TRBD1; cdr3_length: 17; clone_size: -; v_call: TRBV15; j_call: TRBJ2-7
cdr3_nt: TGTGCCGGGGGGACAGGGGATTACAATGAGCAGTTCTTC; cdr3_aa: CAGGTGDYNEQFF; d_call: TRBD1; cdr3_length: 13; clone_size: -; v_call: TRBV6-1; j_call: TRBJ2-1
cdr3_nt: TGCAGTGCCCGTCAGGGTGATGGCTACACCTTC; cdr3_aa: CSARQGDGYTF; d_call: -; cdr3_length: 11; clone_size: once; v_call: TRBV20-1; j_call: TRBJ1-2
cdr3_nt: TGTGCCAGTAGTAACCGGGACAGGGGGCTCGATGAGCAGTTCTTC; cdr3_aa: CASSNRDRGLDEQFF; d_call: TRBD1; cdr3_length: 15; clone_size: -; v_call: TRBV19; j_call: TRBJ2-1
cdr3_nt: TGTGCCAGCAGTTACGGGACACCAAACACTGAAGCTTTCTTT; cdr3_aa: CASSYGTPNTEAFF; d_call: -; cdr3_length: 14; clone_size: -; v_call: TRBV28; j_call: TRBJ1-1
cdr3_nt: TGCGCCAGCAGCCAAGATTTCTCGACTTCCTACAATGAGCAGTTCTTC; cdr3_aa: CASSQDFSTSYNEQFF; d_call: -; cdr3_length: 16; clone_size: once; v_call: TRBV4-3; j_call: TRBJ2-1
cdr3_nt: TGTGCCAGCAGCCCCGCCTACGAGCAGTACTTC; cdr3_aa: CASSPAYEQYF; d_call: -; cdr3_length: 11; clone_size: -; v_call: TRBV11-2; j_call: TRBJ2-7
cdr3_nt: TGTGCCAGCAGTCCAGGGTGGGACACTGAAGCTTTCTTT; cdr3_aa: CASSPGWDTEAFF; d_call: -; cdr3_length: 13; clone_size: once; v_call: TRBV27; j_call: TRBJ1-1
cdr3_nt: TGTGCCAGCAGTAGCCCCGGGACAGTTAGCAATCAGCCCCAGCATTTT; cdr3_aa: CASSSPGTVSNQPQHF; d_call: TRBD1; cdr3_length: 16; clone_size: -; v_call: TRBV28; j_call: TRBJ1-5
cdr3_nt: TGCGCCAGCAGCCCCCAGGGAGGGGGGTATATGACTAATGAAAAACTGTTTTTT; cdr3_aa: CASSPQGGGYMTNEKLFF; d_call: -; cdr3_length: 18; clone_size: -; v_call: TRBV4-1; j_call: TRBJ1-4
cdr3_nt: TGTGCCAGCAACTTGGGGCAGGACTATGGCTACACCTTC; cdr3_aa: CASNLGQDYGYTF; d_call: -; cdr3_length: 13; clone_size: -; v_call: TRBV28; j_call: TRBJ1-2
cdr3_nt: TGTGCCAGCAGCGCCCGACTAGCGGGAGTAGGTAAGGATGAGCAGTTCTTC; cdr3_aa: CASSARLAGVGKDEQFF; d_call: TRBD2; cdr3_length: 17; clone_size: few; v_call: TRBV9; j_call: TRBJ2-1
cdr3_nt: TGTGCCAGCTCACAAAAAGGAGACTCTGGAAACACCATATATTTT; cdr3_aa: CASSQKGDSGNTIYF; d_call: -; cdr3_length: 15; clone_size: -; v_call: TRBV18; j_call: TRBJ1-3
cdr3_nt: TGTGCCAGCAGTTTCCGGGACAGGGGGAGGGAGCAGTTCTTC; cdr3_aa: CASSFRDRGREQFF; d_call: TRBD1; cdr3_length: 14; clone_size: -; v_call: TRBV27; j_call: TRBJ2-1
cdr3_nt: TGTGCCAGCAGTTTTGGTCCGCGGGATGGCGGCAATCAGCCCCAGCATTTT; cdr3_aa: CASSFGPRDGGNQPQHF; d_call: -; cdr3_length: 17; clone_size: -; v_call: TRBV27; j_call: TRBJ1-5
cdr3_nt: TGTGCCAGCAGGAGGGCGGGAGGCGGCACAGATACGCAGTATTTT; cdr3_aa: CASRRAGGGTDTQYF; d_call: TRBD2; cdr3_length: 15; clone_size: few; v_call: TRBV2; j_call: TRBJ2-3
cdr3_nt: TGTGCCAGCAGCTTCTCACTAGCCGATACCGGGGAGCTGTTTTTT; cdr3_aa: CASSFSLADTGELFF; d_call: -; cdr3_length: 15; clone_size: -; v_call: TRBV5-4; j_call: TRBJ2-2
cdr3_nt: TGCGCCAGCAGTGAGTCGAGGAGAGGATATGGCTACACCTTC; cdr3_aa: CASSESRRGYGYTF; d_call: -; cdr3_length: 14; clone_size: -; v_call: TRBV10-2; j_call: TRBJ1-2
cdr3_nt: TGTGCCAGCAGTACAGGGACACAGCCCCAGCATTTT; cdr3_aa: CASSTGTQPQHF; d_call: -; cdr3_length: 12; clone_size: few; v_call: TRBV2; j_call: TRBJ1-5
cdr3_nt: TGTGCCAGTAGTATAGTTTCCCTAGCGTCCGCGAACACCGGGGAGCTGTTTTTT; cdr3_aa: CASSIVSLASANTGELFF; d_call: -; cdr3_length: 18; clone_size: -; v_call: TRBV19; j_call: TRBJ2-2
cdr3_nt: TGTGCCAGCAGTTACTCGATTCTAGCGGGGACTTACGAGCAGTACTTC; cdr3_aa: CASSYSILAGTYEQYF; d_call: TRBD2; cdr3_length: 16; clone_size: -; v_call: TRBV6-6; j_call: TRBJ2-7
cdr3_nt: TGCGCCAGCAGCCAAGGTCGGCGGGAGGGCCCAGATACGCAGTATTTT; cdr3_aa: CASSQGRREGPDTQYF; d_call: TRBD2; cdr3_length: 16; clone_size: -; v_call: TRBV4-3; j_call: TRBJ2-3
cdr3_nt: TGTGCCAGCAGTTTGCCCGGGAACACTGAAGCTTTCTTT; cdr3_aa: CASSLPGNTEAFF; d_call: -; cdr3_length: 13; clone_size: -; v_call: TRBV28; j_call: TRBJ1-1
cdr3_nt: TGTGCCAGCAGCATCAACAGGGGTTCAGATACGCAGTATTTT; cdr3_aa: CASSINRGSDTQYF; d_call: TRBD1; cdr3_length: 14; clone_size: -; v_call: TRBV11-2; j_call: TRBJ2-3
cdr3_nt: TGTGCCAGCAAGATGGCGGGAGATCGGGAGGAGACCCAGTACTTC; cdr3_aa: CASKMAGDREETQYF; d_call: TRBD2; cdr3_length: 15; clone_size: -; v_call: TRBV27; j_call: TRBJ2-5
cdr3_nt: TGCGCCAGCACCCGACAGGGAGTAGGCAATGAGCAGTTCTTC; cdr3_aa: CASTRQGVGNEQFF; d_call: TRBD1; cdr3_length: 14; clone_size: -; v_call: TRBV4-1; j_call: TRBJ2-1
cdr3_nt: TGTGCCAGCAGCCCCACCGGGGACACAGATACGCAGTATTTT; cdr3_aa: CASSPTGDTDTQYF; d_call: -; cdr3_length: 14; clone_size: -; v_call: TRBV14; j_call: TRBJ2-3
cdr3_nt: TGCGCCAGCAGCTTGGAACAGGGGTTAGGGAACACCGGGGAGCTGTTTTTT; cdr3_aa: CASSLEQGLGNTGELFF; d_call: TRBD1; cdr3_length: 17; clone_size: -; v_call: TRBV5-1; j_call: TRBJ2-2
cdr3_nt: TGTGCCATCGGGGGGAGTAGCTACAATGAGCAGTTCTTC; cdr3_aa: CAIGGSSYNEQFF; d_call: TRBD2; cdr3_length: 13; clone_size: -; v_call: TRBV7-9; j_call: TRBJ2-1
cdr3_nt: TGTGCCAGCAGCTTACCACAGGGGGCGGAGGGCTACACCTTC; cdr3_aa: CASSLPQGAEGYTF; d_call: TRBD1; cdr3_length: 14; clone_size: -; v_call: TRBV7-8; j_call: TRBJ1-2
cdr3_nt: TGTGCCAGCAGCCGTTTTGGCGGCGGGAGAGGTTTGGAGACCCAGTACTTC; cdr3_aa: CASSRFGGGRGLETQYF; d_call: TRBD2; cdr3_length: 17; clone_size: -; v_call: TRBV11-2; j_call: TRBJ2-5
cdr3_nt: TGCGCCAGCAGCCAGGGACTAGCGGAGCACAATGAGCAGTTCTTC; cdr3_aa: CASSQGLAEHNEQFF; d_call: TRBD2; cdr3_length: 15; clone_size: -; v_call: TRBV5-1; j_call: TRBJ2-1
cdr3_nt: TGTGCCAGCAGCCAAGGGACTAGCGTCCCGGGGACCCAGTACTTC; cdr3_aa: CASSQGTSVPGTQYF; d_call: TRBD2; cdr3_length: 15; clone_size: few; v_call: TRBV14; j_call: TRBJ2-5
cdr3_nt: TGTGCCAGCAGCCAAACGCGCAGGGGGCGCATCTACGAGCAGTACTTC; cdr3_aa: CASSQTRRGRIYEQYF; d_call: TRBD1; cdr3_length: 16; clone_size: -; v_call: TRBV28; j_call: TRBJ2-7
cdr3_nt: TGTGCCAGCAGCTGGGACAGGGCGGATACGCAGTATTTT; cdr3_aa: CASSWDRADTQYF; d_call: TRBD1; cdr3_length: 13; clone_size: -; v_call: TRBV5-4; j_call: TRBJ2-3
cdr3_nt: TGTGCCAGCAGTATCTTACTAGCGCCCACCTACGAGCAGTACTTC; cdr3_aa: CASSILLAPTYEQYF; d_call: TRBD2; cdr3_length: 15; clone_size: -; v_call: TRBV27; j_call: TRBJ2-7
cdr3_nt: TGTGCCAGTAGGGGTGGGGCCAACGTCCTGACTTTC; cdr3_aa: CASRGGANVLTF; d_call: -; cdr3_length: 12; clone_size: -; v_call: TRBV28; j_call: TRBJ2-6
cdr3_nt: TGCGCCAGCTTCGCCGGGACAGGATACGAGCAGTACTTC; cdr3_aa: CASFAGTGYEQYF; d_call: TRBD1; cdr3_length: 13; clone_size: -; v_call: TRBV10-2; j_call: TRBJ2-7
cdr3_nt: TGTGCCAGCAGCTCGACAGATTATGGCTACACCTTC; cdr3_aa: CASSSTDYGYTF; d_call: -; cdr3_length: 12; clone_size: -; v_call: TRBV13; j_call: TRBJ1-2
cdr3_nt: TGTGCCAGCAGCCCTCTTCCCGGAACAGGGGCTTCCTACGAGCAGTACTTC; cdr3_aa: CASSPLPGTGASYEQYF; d_call: TRBD1; cdr3_length: 17; clone_size: -; v_call: TRBV5-8; j_call: TRBJ2-7
cdr3_nt: TGTGCCAGCAGCTATGGCGGTGTCAGGGTTGCTGAAAAACTGTTTTTT; cdr3_aa: CASSYGGVRVAEKLFF; d_call: -; cdr3_length: 16; clone_size: once; v_call: TRBV5-6; j_call: TRBJ1-4